The rows below give T cell receptor beta chains drawn from one sample of a study of cytomegalovirus exposure and HLA in healthy donors. Clones were sequenced by immunoSEQ multiplex PCR, and TCRdb holds only the in-frame ones, with some missing. The sample table sets out tens of thousands of clones. The sample consisted of PBMCs. These receptors all stem from a male donor in good health and CMV-seronegative. CDR3s include the opening cysteine and the closing phenylalanine or tryptophan. A D gene is named only where the DNA matches it firmly.

TRBD2	TRBV18	TRBJ2-2	TGTGCCAGCTCACCGCCAGCGGGAGGGTCGAACACCGGGGAGCTGTTTTTT	CASSPPAGGSNTGELFF
.	TRBV5-1	TRBJ2-3	TGCGCCAGCAGCTTGGGCGGTAGCACAGATACGCAGTATTTT	CASSLGGSTDTQYF
TRBD1	TRBV19	TRBJ1-2	TGTGCCAGTTGCGACCACAGGGGGCAGAACTATGGCTACACCTTC	CASCDHRGQNYGYTF
TRBD2	TRBV15	TRBJ2-2	TGTGCCACGCGCATAACTAGCGGGAGAGGCGGCGCCACCGGGGAGCTGTTTTTT	CATRITSGRGGATGELFF
TRBD2	TRBV19	TRBJ2-1	TGTGCCAGTAACCGGGAGGGCCACAATGAGCAGTTCTTC	CASNREGHNEQFF
TRBD2	TRBV7-2	TRBJ2-1	TGTGCCAGCAGCTTTGGACTAGCGGGAGGTGAGCAGTTCTTC	CASSFGLAGGEQFF
.	TRBV5-5	TRBJ1-3	TGTGCCAGCAGCTTGCAGGGCGGAAACACCATATATTTT	CASSLQGGNTIYF
.	TRBV27	TRBJ2-7	TGTGCCAGCAAGGAGGTTCGCGAGCAGTACTTC	CASKEVREQYF
TRBD1	TRBV29-1	TRBJ1-1	TGCAGCGTTGACCGGGACAGGCTGAACACTGAAGCTTTCTTT	CSVDRDRLNTEAFF
TRBD2	TRBV30	TRBJ2-1	TGTGCCTGCCCGGGAGGGCCCTCCTACAATGAGCAGTTCTTC	CACPGGPSYNEQFF
.	TRBV7-9	TRBJ2-5	TGTGCCAGCAGCCCTCCCTCGGGCCAAGAGACCCAGTACTTC	CASSPPSGQETQYF
.	TRBV7-9	TRBJ2-3	TGTGCCAGCAGCCCGGCGGGGACTACGCAGTATTTT	CASSPAGTTQYF
TRBD1	TRBV19	TRBJ1-2	TGTGCCAGTATAAGGGGACAGGGCTATGGCTACACCTTC	CASIRGQGYGYTF
TRBD1	TRBV11-2	TRBJ2-1	TGTGCCAGCAGCCCCGACAGGGGAGCCGACAATGAGCAGTTCTTC	CASSPDRGADNEQFF
TRBD2	TRBV5-1	TRBJ2-7	TGCGCCAGCAGCGTCCCGACGGGAGGGCCATCCGAGCAGTACTTC	CASSVPTGGPSEQYF
TRBD2	TRBV5-1	TRBJ2-7	TGCGCCAGCAGCTTGAGTAGCGGGAGGCGGTACGAGCAGTACTTC	CASSLSSGRRYEQYF
.	TRBV9	TRBJ2-7	TGTGCCAGCAGCTTAGGAGCTGTGAGCTCCTACGAGCAGTACTTC	CASSLGAVSSYEQYF
.	TRBV11-2	TRBJ2-3	TGTGCCAGCACCTTCGGACTGGCGGATACGCAGTATTTT	CASTFGLADTQYF
.	TRBV5-6	TRBJ1-4	TGTGCCAGCAGCTTGGGACAGTATGAAAAACTGTTTTTT	CASSLGQYEKLFF
TRBD1	TRBV5-1	TRBJ2-3	TGCGCCAGCAGCCCTAGACAGGGGACAGATACGCAGTATTTT	CASSPRQGTDTQYF
TRBD1	TRBV28	TRBJ1-4	TGTGCCAGCAGTTTCGACAGGGACGTTCCAAAACTGTTTTTT	CASSFDRDVPKLFF
.	TRBV5-6	TRBJ1-2	TGTGCCAGCAGCACAACTGGGGGCCTTGGCTACACCTTC	CASSTTGGLGYTF
.	TRBV19	TRBJ2-2	TGTGCCAGTAGTATCGGGACTCGTTACACCGGGGAGCTGTTTTTT	CASSIGTRYTGELFF
.	TRBV2	TRBJ1-1	TGTGCCGCCACCCGGGAGCTGAACACTGAAGCTTTCTTT	CAATRELNTEAFF
.	TRBV28	TRBJ2-1	TGTGCCAGCAGTTCGGATACAGGGTCCGGGCAGTTCTTC	CASSSDTGSGQFF
.	TRBV29-1	TRBJ2-2	TGCTCAGCTAAGATCCATACAGGGAACACCGGGGAGCTGTTTTTT	CSAKIHTGNTGELFF
.	TRBV6-4	TRBJ2-3	TGTGCCAGCAGTGAAGGTGGGCAGAGCACAGATACGCAGTATTTT	CASSEGGQSTDTQYF
TRBD2	TRBV6-5	TRBJ2-1	TGTGCCAGCGGACTAGCGGGAGGCAATGAGCAGTTCTTC	CASGLAGGNEQFF
.	TRBV7-8	TRBJ1-3	TGTGCCAGCAGCTTAAGTGAGAATGGAAACACCATATATTTT	CASSLSENGNTIYF
TRBD1	TRBV30	TRBJ1-5	TGTGCCTGGAGTAGGACAGGGAGAAATCAGCCCCAGCATTTT	CAWSRTGRNQPQHF